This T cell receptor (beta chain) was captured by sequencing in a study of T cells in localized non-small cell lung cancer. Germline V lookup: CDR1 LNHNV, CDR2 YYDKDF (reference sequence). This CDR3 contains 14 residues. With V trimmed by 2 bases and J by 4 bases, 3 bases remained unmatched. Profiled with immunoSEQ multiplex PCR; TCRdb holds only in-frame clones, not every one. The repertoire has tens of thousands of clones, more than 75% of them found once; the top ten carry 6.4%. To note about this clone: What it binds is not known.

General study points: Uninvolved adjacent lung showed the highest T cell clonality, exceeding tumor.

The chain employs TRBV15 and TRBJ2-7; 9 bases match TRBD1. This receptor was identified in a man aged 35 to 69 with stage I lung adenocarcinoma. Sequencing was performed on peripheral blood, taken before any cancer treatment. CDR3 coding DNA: TGTGCCACCAGCAGAACAGGGGGCTCGTACGAGCAGTACTTC. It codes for CATSRTGGSYEQYF.